This T cell receptor beta chain was sequenced during a study of blood T cell repertoires in COVID-19. On the study more broadly: There were acute and convalescent COVID-19 samples, and they came from the United States, Italy and Spain. The analysed material was cDNA or gDNA that came from T cells, B-cell-depleted T cells, or PBMCs.

TCRdb's copy holds only in-frame clones and misses some; the assay was immunoSEQ multiplex PCR. The data contain 400,000 or so clones, more than 80% of them singletons. Assignment of participants to cohorts was predicated upon participant-reported clinical history. The germline V gene encodes CDR1 MNHEY and CDR2 SMNVEV (reference sequence). J gave up 9 bases and V 9 bases, and 17 bases lay outside the gene matches. The CDR3 sequence is 16 residues long. The source of this sequence is a man aged 30 to 39 who had recovered from COVID-19. This chain connects TRBV27 to TRBJ2-1; 10 nucleotides agree with TRBD2. Material for sequencing was PBMCs or T cells enriched from blood (not recorded which). The CDR3 DNA reads as TGTGCCAGTTGGATAGGGCTACTAGCGGGAAACGGTGAGCAGTTCTTC. This encodes CASWIGLLAGNGEQFF.